These T cell receptor beta chains were read from a single sample in a study of control samples from healthy donors and cancer patients. Clones were sequenced by immunoSEQ multiplex PCR, and TCRdb holds only the in-frame ones, with some missing. The repertoire holds some 110,000 clones, with around nine tenths as singletons. Source material: blood. These receptors came from a woman between 65 and 79 years old in good health. Both conserved end residues are part of each CDR3. The D gene is left open where the match is weak. Size values are once, few and many counts, or a class for expanded clones, and some rows have none.

D	size	length	J	V	DNA	CDR3
NA	NA	14	TRBJ1-2	TRBV6-5	TGTGCCAGCAGTTACTCAGACCAGGCGAGTGGCTACACCTTC	CASSYSDQASGYTF
NA	NA	20	TRBJ2-7	TRBV5-1	TGCGCCAGCAGCTTGGAAGGCGGCGGCAGGGTGAAATTGAGCTCCTACGAGCAGTACTTC	CASSLEGGGRVKLSSYEQYF
TRBD1	once	16	TRBJ1-6	TRBV27	TGTGCCAGCAGCCGACCGACAGGGGCGCGGAATTCACCCCTCCACTTT	CASSRPTGARNSPLHF
NA	NA	14	TRBJ1-2	TRBV19	TGTGCCAGTAGTTACCAGGGAGCTAACTATGGCTACACCTTC	CASSYQGANYGYTF
TRBD1	NA	17	TRBJ2-1	TRBV6-4	TGTGCCAGCAGTGAGATTACAGGGGCCCTCTCCTACAATGAGCAGTTCTTC	CASSEITGALSYNEQFF
NA	NA	15	TRBJ1-5	TRBV27	TGTGCCAGCAGCAAATGGAGCGGGGAGGATCAGCCCCAGCATTTT	CASSKWSGEDQPQHF
TRBD2	NA	14	TRBJ2-7	TRBV6-5	TGTGCCAGCGGAAAGGTAGCGGGGTCCTACGAGCAGTACTTC	CASGKVAGSYEQYF
TRBD1	NA	15	TRBJ2-3	TRBV4-1	TGCGCCAGCAGCCTTCGAGCGCAGGGGGCGGATACGCAGTATTTT	CASSLRAQGADTQYF
NA	NA	15	TRBJ2-5	TRBV20-1	TGCAGTGCTAGTAGGGGGACCATACCCCCTAGGACCCAGTACTTC	CSASRGTIPPRTQYF
NA	NA	15	TRBJ1-2	TRBV15	TGTGCCACCAGCAGAGATAGGGCAGCCAACTATGGCTACACCTTC	CATSRDRAANYGYTF
NA	NA	14	TRBJ1-1	TRBV15	TGTGCCACCAGCAGAGATCGGAGGGACACTGAAGCTTTCTTT	CATSRDRRDTEAFF
NA	NA	12	TRBJ1-2	TRBV7-8	TGTGCCAGCAGCCGGGACTCCTATGGCTACACCTTC	CASSRDSYGYTF
NA	NA	13	TRBJ2-7	TRBV5-6	TGTGCCAGCAGCAGGCGGGACAGATACGAGCAGTACTTC	CASSRRDRYEQYF
TRBD1	once	13	TRBJ1-1	TRBV19	TGTGCCAGTAGAGACAGGGAGAACACTGAAGCTTTCTTT	CASRDRENTEAFF
NA	NA	13	TRBJ1-2	TRBV6-1	TGTGCCAGCAGTGAGGGTCCTAACTATGGCTACACCTTC	CASSEGPNYGYTF
NA	NA	14	TRBJ2-3	TRBV5-1	TGCGCCAGCAGCTTGTCCAGTTACACAGATACGCAGTATTTT	CASSLSSYTDTQYF
NA	few	17	TRBJ1-2	TRBV5-1	TGCGCCAGCAGCCCCGAGGTTGGCGTTATAGCTAACTATGGCTACACCTTC	CASSPEVGVIANYGYTF
TRBD1	once	16	TRBJ2-7	TRBV7-2	TGTGCCAGCAGCCGCTCGACCGGGACAGGGGGCTACGAGCAGTACTTC	CASSRSTGTGGYEQYF
NA	NA	14	TRBJ1-4	TRBV29-1	TGCAGCGCCCTCGGTGGAAAGGGGCGGGAAAAACTGTTTTTT	CSALGGKGREKLFF
NA	NA	14	TRBJ2-2	TRBV5-1	TGCGCCAGCAGCTTGGATCCGGGGGCCGGGGAGCTGTTTTTT	CASSLDPGAGELFF
NA	NA	14	TRBJ1-5	TRBV2	TGTGCCAGCAGCCGGGAATATAGCAATCAGCCCCAGCATTTT	CASSREYSNQPQHF
TRBD1	NA	12	TRBJ1-2	TRBV6-5	TGTGCCAGCAGGGGGACAGGGGGAGGCTACACCTTC	CASRGTGGGYTF
TRBD2	NA	17	TRBJ2-1	TRBV6-2/TRBV6-3	TGTGCCAGCAGCCCCTCACCGGGACTAGCGGGGGAAGGGGTGCAGTTCTTC	CASSPSPGLAGEGVQFF